This entry features one T cell receptor (beta chain) sequence. This clonotype was found many times. Its target antigen remains unknown. No much larger clone is present one base from it, and per-base qualities are unavailable. The CDR3 runs 14 residues from the cysteine to the phenylalanine. The CDR3 DNA has 42 bases and is translated from base 1. Compared with germline, V lacks 6 bases and J lacks 5 bases; bases without a gene match: 6. The sequencing machine was an Illumina HiSeq 1500. The public sequencing data were trimmed at Q25 with fastp and processed into clonotypes with MiXCR by TCRdb, which kept only in-frame beta chains. Merged by CDR3 protein, the rows form single entries marked with the most common genes and DNA. This sample comprises roughly 320,000 distinct CDR3 sequences, around 10% of them detected only once. The ten largest clones take up around 2.6% of the sample. These data belong to a study of T cell repertoires in cytomegalovirus infection (dated by TCRdb to the late 2010s). Regarding the complete study: Because public TCR beta signatures pointed to carriage of CMV infection together with the matching HLA type, the HLA type of each donor mattered for the analysis.

Broad study findings and their caveats: Carriers of CMV infection plus the relevant HLA type were discriminated by the cumulative frequency of public TCR beta family members in the study cohort and in an independent roughly 400-donor cohort. In the ex vivo response, HLA-C-restricted CMV-specific TCR beta clonotypes were dominant, and in two of eight donors the single most frequent clonotype came from this HLA-C-restricted group.

The rearranged segments are TRBV12-3 or TRBV12-4 and TRBJ1-4; 7 middle bases align to TRBD1. Input material: PBMCs. This sequence was found in a human donor in good health (CMV status not recorded). Some clones in this sample may be carry-over from other donors' samples. CDR3 sequence: CASSPTGWNEKLFF. The sequence in DNA is TGTGCCAGCAGCCCGACAGGGTGGAATGAAAAACTGTTTTTT.